Shown below are 17 T cell receptor beta chains from a single sample sequenced in a study of OX40 agonist ivuxolimab in advanced cancers. Sequencing used immunoSEQ multiplex PCR; TCRdb keeps in-frame clones, though not all of them. The data contain 60,000 to 80,000 clones, just over 85% of them singletons. Sequencing used CD4+ or CD8+ T cells sorted from blood, obtained in a trial of the OX40 agonist ivuxolimab. All receptors derive from an adult with an advanced solid tumor such as melanoma, head and neck, liver or kidney cancer.

A few counts support this clone. This chain links TRBV5-1 with TRBJ1-2; TRBD1 is a possible D gene (6 bases). Trimming removed 5 bases from V and 2 bases from J, with 16 bases in between. CDR1 is SGHRS, CDR2 YFSETQ, per germline. This CDR3 comprises 15 residues. CDR3 bases: TGCGCCAGCAGTGAGGGGGGAGGTTGGAACTATGGCTACACCTTC. Its protein product is CASSEGGGWNYGYTF.

The V gene is TRBV7-2, the J gene TRBJ1-6; TRBD1 matches 7 bases. J gave up 6 bases and V 2 bases, and 1 base lay outside the gene matches. Germline V gives CDR1 SGHTA, CDR2 FQGNSA. The length of the CDR3 is 14 residues. The CDR3, as DNA: TGTGCCAGCAGCTTAAGGGACAGTAATTCACCCCTCCACTTT. It specifies CASSLRDSNSPLHF.

V gene TRBV7-9 combines with J gene TRBJ2-5; D might be TRBD2 (6 bases). Trimming cost V 5 bases and J 4 bases, with 14 bases left between them. CDR1 is SEHNR, CDR2 FQNEAQ, per germline (reference sequence). This CDR3 has 14 amino acids. CDR3 sequence reads: CASSPGGGSETQYF. The CDR3, as DNA: TGTGCCAGCAGCCCAGGTGGGGGGTCAGAGACCCAGTACTTC.

The V gene is TRBV29-1, the J gene TRBJ1-4, with 8 positions matching TRBD1. Germline V gene data show CDR1 as SQVTM and CDR2 as ANQGSEA. This CDR3 is built from 15 residues. With V trimmed by 5 bases and J by 6 bases, 11 bases remained unmatched. CDR3 loop: CSVRGDRFSYEKLFF. CDR3 coding DNA: TGCAGCGTTCGGGGGGACAGGTTTAGTTATGAAAAACTGTTTTTT.

CDR3 nucleotides: TGTGCCAGCAGCTCCGGGGAGACCCAGTACTTC. Encoded protein: CASSSGETQYF. The chain couples TRBV7-9 to TRBJ2-5, with unresolved D. The germline V gene has CDR1 SEHNR and CDR2 FQNEAQ (reference sequence). The CDR3 runs to 11 residues. Trimming removed 4 bases at V and 5 bases at J, with 5 bases between. The variable domain in full, with the rest retrieved from reference TRBV7-9 and TRBJ2-5, is DTGVSQNPRHKITKRGQNVTFRCDPISEHNRLYWYRQTLGQGPEFLTYFQNEAQLEKSRLLSDRFSAERPKGSFSTLEIQRTEQGDSAMYLCASSSGETQYFGPGTRLLVL.

The gene calls are TRBV5-1 and TRBJ1-2; TRBD1 matches 9 bases. There are 15 residues in the CDR3. Germline CDR1 reads SGHRS; CDR2 reads YFSETQ. With V trimmed by 4 bases and J by 3 bases, 7 bases remained unmatched. CDR3 DNA: TGCGCCAGCAGCGGGGACAGGGTGACGGACTATGGCTACACCTTC. This gives the protein CASSGDRVTDYGYTF.

This sequence joins TRBV28 and TRBJ2-7; TRBD1 is a possible D gene (6 bases). The CDR3 totals 14 residues. The V gene lost 8 bases and the J gene lost 3 bases, with 17 bases spanning the gap. The germline V gene has CDR1 MDHEN and CDR2 SYDVKM. The CDR3 DNA is TGTGCCAGCCGTCCCTTGGGACACAACTACGAGCAGTACTTC. It translates to CASRPLGHNYEQYF.

This chain's CDR3 is CASGLETDTQYF. For the CDR3, the DNA is TGTGCTAGTGGTTTGGAGACAGATACGCAGTATTTT. V usage is TRBV12-5 and J usage is TRBJ2-3, with D hard to call. The length of the CDR3 is 12 residues. V lost 1 base and J 3 bases, leaving 2 bases between the germline ends. Germline CDR1 and CDR2: LGHNT and FRNRAP.

This chain uses TRBV6-5 with TRBJ1-2; no reliable D call. The CDR3 has 15 residues. The ends were cut back, 2 bases at V and 1 base at J, with 11 bases in the middle. Germline V gene data show CDR1 as MNHEY and CDR2 as SVGAGI. The CDR3 DNA is TGTGCCAGCAGTTACCTGGACCCGATTAACTATGGCTACACCTTC. Amino acid sequence: CASSYLDPINYGYTF.

The V and J genes are TRBV28 and TRBJ1-4; 7 bases align to TRBD1. V was clipped by 6 bases and J by 8 bases; unmatched bases: 9. There are 14 residues in the CDR3. Germline V gene lookup returns CDR1 MDHEN and CDR2 SYDVKM. CDR3 nucleotide sequence: TGTGCCAGCAGCCTCAGGGGGGTGGGGGAAAAACTGTTTTTT. Residues: CASSLRGVGEKLFF.

The chain joins TRBV18 to TRBJ2-7, with TRBD1 identical over 9 bases. CDR3 length equals 15 residues. Trimming at V came to 4 bases and at J to 3 bases, leaving 7 bases not matched to a gene. CDR1 is KGHSH, CDR2 LQKENI, per germline. CDR3 loop: CASSQAGTGLYEQYF. CDR3 nucleotides: TGTGCCAGCTCACAGGCCGGGACAGGGCTCTACGAGCAGTACTTC.

This chain connects TRBV18 to TRBJ2-7, with 7 bases fitting TRBD1. CDR1 KGHSH and CDR2 LQKENI come from the germline V gene. V was pared by 2 bases and J by 0 bases, with 7 bases of the junction left unmatched. The CDR3 spans 16 residues. CDR3: CASSPNTGASSYEQYF. The CDR3, as DNA: TGTGCCAGCTCACCAAATACAGGGGCTAGCTCCTACGAGCAGTACTTC.

The chain has TRBV10-3 and TRBJ2-5; D is ambiguous. The J call could be wrong; TRBJ2-7 is a better fit for the DNA end. The CDR3 runs to 14 residues. Germline loops: CDR1 ENHRY, CDR2 SYGVKD. CDR3: CAIKRESNSYEQYF. The CDR3 DNA reads TGTGCCATCAAACGAGAATCAAATTCCTACGAGCAGTACTTC.

The chain joins TRBV7-3 to TRBJ2-1, with D possibly TRBD2 on 6 matching bases. Trimming took 8 bases from V and 6 from J, leaving 11 bases between them. Germline CDR1 is SGHTA and CDR2 is FQGTGA. This CDR3 spans 12 amino acids. CDR3 sequence reads: CASSAGSNEQFF. The CDR3 nucleotides are TGTGCCAGCTCCGCGGGGAGCAATGAGCAGTTCTTC.

This clone was detected a few times. This chain connects TRBV27 to TRBJ1-6; 7 bases map to TRBD1. The trim removed 6 bases at V and 14 bases at J, leaving 7 bases unmatched. Germline CDR1 MNHEY, CDR2 SMNVEV (reference sequence). The CDR3 covers 12 residues. CDR3 bases: TGTGCCAGCAGCCCCCGGGACAGATCCCTCCACTTT. It codes for CASSPRDRSLHF.

The chain recombines TRBV11-3 with TRBJ2-5; 15 bases map to TRBD2. Germline assignment: CDR1 SGHNT and CDR2 YENEEA. This CDR3 is built from 15 residues. J lost 5 bases, V lost 5 bases, and 3 bases had no gene match. CDR3 sequence reads: CASSPGTSGGETQYF. CDR3 DNA sequence: TGTGCCAGCAGCCCAGGGACTAGCGGGGGGGAGACCCAGTACTTC.

The chain is built from TRBV7-9 and TRBJ1-2; D is possibly TRBD1 (5 bases). CDR1 and CDR2 from the germline V gene are SEHNR and FQNEAQ (reference sequence). The V end was cut by 1 base, the J end by 0 bases, with 9 bases between. CDR3 length: 15 residues. The CDR3 DNA reads TGTGCCAGCAGCTTAGGGAGGGGAGCTAACTATGGCTACACCTTC. Residues: CASSLGRGANYGYTF. Supplemented by reference TRBV7-9 and TRBJ1-2, the full variable domain reads DTGVSQNPRHKITKRGQNVTFRCDPISEHNRLYWYRQTLGQGPEFLTYFQNEAQLEKSRLLSDRFSAERPKGSFSTLEIQRTEQGDSAMYLCASSLGRGANYGYTFGSGTRLTVV.